The TCR beta chain under discussion was sequenced for a study of T-cell reconstitution after alpha-beta-depleted transplantation in children. Study-wide results and caveats: T-cell numbers and diversity one year post-transplant derived largely from freshly generated T cells. By about two months after transplant, alpha-beta T cells reportedly arose from several hundred graft clones that had expanded. Surviving recipient T cells and thymic progenitors produced the high day-60 TCRbeta diversity seen in some patients.

Researchers prepared the TCRbeta library using unique molecular identifiers, the study reports. From the PCR reads, TCRdb called clonotypes with MiXCR, one entry per CDR3 protein. The table lists about 250,000 distinct CDR3 sequences, roughly a quarter of them singletons. CDR3 size: 16 residues. Germline CDR1 SSHAT, CDR2 FNYEAQ (reference sequence). Germline trimming cut 5 bases from V and 5 bases from J; bases unmatched to any gene: 11. This clonotype was counted only a few times. Antigen unknown. The sample here was PBMCs, mostly from graft donor cells, taken 360 days after TCRalphabeta/CD19-depleted stem cell transplant. The rearrangement uses TRBV7-7 and TRBJ1-1; 10 bases match TRBD1. The sequence was obtained from a female patient aged 2 to 10 who had a stem cell transplant for congenital amegakaryocytic thrombocytopenia, so the T cells may come from the graft donor. CDR3 sequence reads: CASSPWTGGVDTEAFF. As DNA, the CDR3 is TGTGCCAGCAGCCCGTGGACAGGGGGAGTAGATACTGAAGCTTTCTTT.